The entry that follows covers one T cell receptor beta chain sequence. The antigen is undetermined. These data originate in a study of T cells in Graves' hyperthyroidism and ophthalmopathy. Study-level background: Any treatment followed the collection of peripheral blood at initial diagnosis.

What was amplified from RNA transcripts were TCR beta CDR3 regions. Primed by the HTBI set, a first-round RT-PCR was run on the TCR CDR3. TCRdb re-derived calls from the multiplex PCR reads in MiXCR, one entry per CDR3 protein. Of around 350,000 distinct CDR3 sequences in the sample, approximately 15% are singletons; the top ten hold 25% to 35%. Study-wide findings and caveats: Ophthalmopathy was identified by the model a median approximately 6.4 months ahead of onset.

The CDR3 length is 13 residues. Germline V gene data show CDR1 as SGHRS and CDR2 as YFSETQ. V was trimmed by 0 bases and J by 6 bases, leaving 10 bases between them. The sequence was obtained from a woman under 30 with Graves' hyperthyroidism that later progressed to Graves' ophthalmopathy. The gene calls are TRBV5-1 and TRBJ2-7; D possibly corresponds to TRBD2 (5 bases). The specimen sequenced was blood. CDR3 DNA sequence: TGCGCCAGCAGCTTGGGCCGTAGCGCCGAGCAGTACTTC. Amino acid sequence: CASSLGRSAEQYF.